These 11 T cell receptor beta chains were sequenced from one sample in a study of cytomegalovirus exposure and HLA in healthy donors. PCR primers comprised 60 Vbeta and 13 Jbeta primers. Repertoires were generated with immunoSEQ multiplex PCR, while TCRdb's copy carries only in-frame clones and drops some. In the table there are about 170,000 clones, roughly 81% of which are singletons. Material: PBMCs. The receptors were sampled from a girl aged 10 to 17 in good health and CMV-seropositive.

V gene TRBV12-2 combines with J gene TRBJ1-2; the DNA was not compared with TRBD1, the D call given in the table. TRBV12-2 is marked as a pseudogene. The CDR3 covers 15 residues. CDR3 residues: CASRPTGGKENGYTF. The CDR3 region has the DNA TGTGCAAGTCGCCCTACAGGGGGCAAAGAGAATGGCTACACCTTC.

This clone was seen once. This chain links TRBV2 with TRBJ1-1, with D perhaps TRBD1 (6 bases). Between the trimmed V and J ends, which lost 6 bases and 4 bases, there was a span of 15 bases. Germline loops: CDR1 SNHLY, CDR2 FYNNEI. The length of the CDR3 is 14 residues. DNA for the CDR3: TGTGCCAGCAGCGGGACATTAGTGAGCACTGAAGCTTTCTTT. This gives the protein CASSGTLVSTEAFF.

This chain connects TRBV19 to TRBJ1-6, with no clear D. The germline gives CDR1 LNHDA, CDR2 SQIVND (reference sequence). V lost 6 bases to trimming and J lost 8 bases, with 11 bases between them. The CDR3 runs 13 residues. CDR3: CASRVNRDSPLHF. Written as DNA, the CDR3 is TGTGCCAGTAGGGTTAATCGGGATTCACCCCTCCACTTT.

The CDR3 DNA reads TGTGCCAGCAGCGTAGATCAGGGGATGGGGAACACTGAAGCTTTCTTT. Amino acids: CASSVDQGMGNTEAFF. The chain joins TRBV9 to TRBJ1-1; possibly TRBD1 for D (6 bases). CDR1 is SGDLS and CDR2 is YYNGEE in the germline V gene. The CDR3 loop spans 16 amino acids. Trimming removed 0 bases from V and 1 base from J, with 13 bases in between.

V gene TRBV10-3 combines with J gene TRBJ2-2; 11 bases fit TRBD2. Germline V gives CDR1 ENHRY, CDR2 SYGVKD. The CDR3 is 16 residues long. Trimming took 4 bases from V and 4 from J; bases not matched to a gene: 5. The CDR3 sequence: CAISGPGLAATGELFF. Written as DNA, the CDR3 is TGTGCCATCAGTGGGCCGGGACTAGCGGCCACCGGGGAGCTGTTTTTT.

In this sample, this clone turned up once. The genes are TRBV7-2 and TRBJ2-4, with a weak D call TRBD1 (7 bases). CDR3 length: 17 residues. The V and J ends lost 4 bases and 2 bases respectively, with 18 bases between them. Germline CDR1 and CDR2: SGHTA and FQGNSA. The CDR3 bases are TGTGCCAGCAGCTCTTTGACAGGGAGGTTTACCAAAAACATTCAGTACTTC. This gives the protein CASSSLTGRFTKNIQYF.

J is TRBJ2-1 and V is TRBV6-1; 8 bases agree with TRBD1. Germline loops: CDR1 MNHNS, CDR2 SASEGT. V lost 7 bases, J lost 0 bases, and 8 bases stayed unmatched. The length of the CDR3 is 16 residues. The CDR3 coding sequence is TGTGCCAGCACTGAGTTACAGGGGGGCTCCTACAATGAGCAGTTCTTC. Translating it yields CASTELQGGSYNEQFF.

The chain employs TRBV7-9 and TRBJ2-1; maybe TRBD1 (6 bases). This CDR3 comprises 14 residues. V lost 1 base and J 7 bases, leaving 11 bases between the germline ends. CDR1 is SEHNR and CDR2 is FQNEAQ in the germline V gene (reference sequence). The CDR3 DNA reads as TGTGCCAGCAGCTTAGGGGGGCTTGGGAATGAGCAGTTCTTC. Translation: CASSLGGLGNEQFF.

V is TRBV11-2 and J is TRBJ2-3, with 8 positions matching TRBD2. This CDR3 has 17 residues. Germline V gene sequence: CDR1 SGHAT, CDR2 FQNNGV. J was trimmed by 0 bases and V by 5 bases; bases with no gene match: 10. DNA for the CDR3: TGTGCCAGCAGCCCCCCTATAGCGGGGCCTAGCACAGATACGCAGTATTTT. The encoded protein is CASSPPIAGPSTDTQYF.

The chain uses TRBV10-3 and TRBJ1-1, with a tentative D call TRBD1 (6 bases). Germline V lookup: CDR1 ENHRY, CDR2 SYGVKD. Trimming cost V 9 bases and J 5 bases, with 16 bases left between them. The CDR3 consists of 13 residues. The CDR3 loop is CAISREGGTEAFF. DNA of the CDR3: TGTGCCATTTCTCGGGAGGGGGGAACTGAAGCTTTCTTT.

The chain recombines TRBV9 with TRBJ1-4; perhaps TRBD1 as D (5 bases). Trimming pared 1 base from V and 7 bases from J, leaving 23 bases between. The CDR3 has 18 amino acids. CDR1 and CDR2 (germline): SGDLS, YYNGEE. CDR3 amino acids: CASSVLVTGVAASEKLFF. The CDR3 bases are TGTGCCAGCAGCGTACTTGTTACGGGGGTGGCGGCTAGTGAAAAACTGTTTTTT.